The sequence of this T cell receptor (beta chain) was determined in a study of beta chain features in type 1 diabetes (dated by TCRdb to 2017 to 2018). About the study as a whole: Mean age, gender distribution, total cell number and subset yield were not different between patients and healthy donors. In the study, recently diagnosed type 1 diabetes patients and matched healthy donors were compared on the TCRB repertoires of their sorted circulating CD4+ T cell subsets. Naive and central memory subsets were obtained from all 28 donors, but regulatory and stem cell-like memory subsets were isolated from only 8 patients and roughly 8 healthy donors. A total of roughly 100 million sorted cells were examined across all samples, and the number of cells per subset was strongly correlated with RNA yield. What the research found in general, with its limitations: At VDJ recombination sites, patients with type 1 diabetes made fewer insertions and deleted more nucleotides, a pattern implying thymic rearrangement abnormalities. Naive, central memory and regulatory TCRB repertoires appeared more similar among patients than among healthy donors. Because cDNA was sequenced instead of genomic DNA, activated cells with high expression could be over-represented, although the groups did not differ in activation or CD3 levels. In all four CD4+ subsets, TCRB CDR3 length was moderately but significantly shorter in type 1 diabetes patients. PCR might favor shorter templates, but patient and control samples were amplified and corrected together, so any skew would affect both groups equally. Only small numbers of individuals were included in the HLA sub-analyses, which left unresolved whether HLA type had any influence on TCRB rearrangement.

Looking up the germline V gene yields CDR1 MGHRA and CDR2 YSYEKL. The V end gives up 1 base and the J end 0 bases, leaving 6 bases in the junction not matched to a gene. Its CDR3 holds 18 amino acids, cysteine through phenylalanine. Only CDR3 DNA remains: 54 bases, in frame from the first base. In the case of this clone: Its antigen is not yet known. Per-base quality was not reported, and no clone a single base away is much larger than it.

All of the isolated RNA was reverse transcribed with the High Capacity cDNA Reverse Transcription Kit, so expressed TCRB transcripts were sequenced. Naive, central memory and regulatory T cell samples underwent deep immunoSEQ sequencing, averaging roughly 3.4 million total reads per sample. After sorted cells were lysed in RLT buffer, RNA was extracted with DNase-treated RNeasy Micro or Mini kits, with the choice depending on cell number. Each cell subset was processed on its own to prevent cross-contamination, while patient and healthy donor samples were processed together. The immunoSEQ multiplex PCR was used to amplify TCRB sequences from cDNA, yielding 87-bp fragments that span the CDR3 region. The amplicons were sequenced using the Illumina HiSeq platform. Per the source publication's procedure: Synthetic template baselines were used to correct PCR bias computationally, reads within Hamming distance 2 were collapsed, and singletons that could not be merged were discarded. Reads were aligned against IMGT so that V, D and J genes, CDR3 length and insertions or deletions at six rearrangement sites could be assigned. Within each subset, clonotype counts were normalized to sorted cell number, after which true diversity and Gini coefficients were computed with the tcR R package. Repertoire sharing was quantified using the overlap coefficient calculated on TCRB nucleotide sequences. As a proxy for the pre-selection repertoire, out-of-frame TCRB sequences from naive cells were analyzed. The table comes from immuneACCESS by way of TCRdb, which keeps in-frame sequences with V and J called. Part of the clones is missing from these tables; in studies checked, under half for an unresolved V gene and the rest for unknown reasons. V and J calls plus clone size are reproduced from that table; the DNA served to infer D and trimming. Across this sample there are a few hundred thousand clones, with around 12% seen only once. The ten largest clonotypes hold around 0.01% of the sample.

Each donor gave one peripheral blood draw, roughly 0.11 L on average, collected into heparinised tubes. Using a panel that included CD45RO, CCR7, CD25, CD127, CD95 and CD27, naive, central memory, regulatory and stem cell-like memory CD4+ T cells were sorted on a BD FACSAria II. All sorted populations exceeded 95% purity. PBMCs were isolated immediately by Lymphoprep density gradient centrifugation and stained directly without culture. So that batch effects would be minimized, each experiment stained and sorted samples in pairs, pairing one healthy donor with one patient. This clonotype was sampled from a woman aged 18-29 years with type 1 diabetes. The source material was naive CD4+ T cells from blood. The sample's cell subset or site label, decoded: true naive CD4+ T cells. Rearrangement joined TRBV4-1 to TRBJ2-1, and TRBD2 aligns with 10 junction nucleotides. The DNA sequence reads TGCGCCAGCAGCCAAGGCTCAGCGGGAGGGAGCTCCTACAATGAGCAGTTCTTC. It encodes CASSQGSAGGSSYNEQFF.